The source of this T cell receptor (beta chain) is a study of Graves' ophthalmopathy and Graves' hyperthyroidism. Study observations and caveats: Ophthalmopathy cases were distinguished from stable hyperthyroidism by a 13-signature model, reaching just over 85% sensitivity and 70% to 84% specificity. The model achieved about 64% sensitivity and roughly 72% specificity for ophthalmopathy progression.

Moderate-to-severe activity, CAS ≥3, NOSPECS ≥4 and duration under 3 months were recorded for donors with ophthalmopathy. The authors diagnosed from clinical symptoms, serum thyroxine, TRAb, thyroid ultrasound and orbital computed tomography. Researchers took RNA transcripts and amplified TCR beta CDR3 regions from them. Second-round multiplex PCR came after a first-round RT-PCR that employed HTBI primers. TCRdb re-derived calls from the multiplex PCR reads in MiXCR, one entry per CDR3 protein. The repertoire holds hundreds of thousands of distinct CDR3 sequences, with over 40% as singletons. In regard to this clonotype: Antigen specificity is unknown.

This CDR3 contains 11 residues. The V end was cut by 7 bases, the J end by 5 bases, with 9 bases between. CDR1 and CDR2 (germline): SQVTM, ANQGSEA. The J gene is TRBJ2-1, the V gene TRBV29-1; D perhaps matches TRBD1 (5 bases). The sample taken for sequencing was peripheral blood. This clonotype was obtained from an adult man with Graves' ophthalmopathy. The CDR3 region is CSADSHNEQFF. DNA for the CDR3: TGCAGCGCCGACAGCCACAATGAGCAGTTCTTC.